This T cell receptor beta chain derives from a study of cytomegalovirus exposure and HLA in healthy donors (dated by TCRdb to 2016 to 2017). As for the study more broadly: According to an earlier analysis of 587 of the donors, about 179 million T cells yielded roughly 110 million unique TCR beta sequences and more than 250 Gb of sequence data. An early release covering roughly 640 HLA-typed donors comprised 250 to 350 gigabases of sequencing data and 85 million or so unique TCR sequences. Among the roughly 390 genotyped donors, under 90% belonged to the genetic ancestry cluster associated with self-reported Caucasian donors. The study aimed to test whether signatures of past pathogen exposure could be identified by cataloging public T cell receptors. The study used immunosequencing to profile the T cell repertoires of 600 to 850 subjects and linked those repertoires to cytomegalovirus serostatus. A separate validation cohort of over 95 different subjects was used in addition to the roughly 700-subject first cohort. To predict cytomegalovirus infection status, the study brought together high-throughput TCR immunosequencing, statistical association of individual TCRs with disease status, and machine learning. A later analysis re-examined previously published TCR beta repertoires from just over 650 donors and added high-resolution HLA genotyping to investigate patterns of TCR occurrence. In the later analysis, no new phenotypic data were used to find candidate immune exposures; instead, reliance was placed on TCR beta sequences and their occurrence across donors. In an earlier analysis of 587 of the donors, high-throughput TCR beta sequencing was used to judge whether each TCR beta V gene segment behaved as functional or pseudogenic. Donor age, sex, ethnicity and CMV serostatus were compiled together with the repertoire data. A later genetic analysis used genome-wide SNP genotypes for about 65% of the 666 donors, treating that subset as a discovery cohort. All discovery cohort repertoires had been generated using a single sequencing platform. HLA typing covered class I and class II loci at four-digit resolution. The number of typed donors differed by locus: roughly 620-630 for A, B, C, DRB1 and DQB1; some 500 for DQA1; 600 to 610 for DPA1; and 400 to 480 for DPB1. Five DR-DQ haplotypes were handled as single units for association and clustering, since linkage in the cohort was strong. Among about 400 genotyped donors of the cohort, an average of roughly 230,000 unique TCR beta nucleotide sequences was sequenced per donor, of which about 19% were non-productive.

The cohort comprised under 700 healthy bone marrow donors. All cohort members were sampled while nominally healthy, although unrecorded immune exposures were likely present. The donor was CMV seropositive and belonged to the group of 270 or so seropositive cohort members. Every donor gave a peripheral blood sample, and the peripheral blood mononuclear cells from that sample were used for TCR beta sequencing. Genomic DNA was extracted from the blood cell samples with the Qiagen DNeasy Blood Extraction Kit. Here V drops 3 bases and J drops 4 bases, and the junction holds 5 bases not matched to any gene. CDR1 MDHEN and CDR2 SYDVKM were looked up in the germline V gene. The CDR3 starts with the cysteine, ends with the phenylalanine, and has 14 residues. Solely the CDR3 DNA is kept, with 42 bases framed from the first base. Libraries were built with the immunoSEQ multiplex PCR assay. A mixture of 60 forward primers for TCR Vbeta segments and 13 reverse primers for TCR Jbeta segments was used in the multiplex PCR. Amplification of the CDR3 region of rearranged TCR beta genes was performed with a multiplex PCR assay on genomic DNA. The amplified TCR beta libraries were sequenced on the Illumina HiSeq System as 87-base-pair reads. From the authors' description of their analysis: A later analysis tallied around 82 million unique TCR beta chains across the 640 or so repertoires, and about 12 million of those chains were shared by two or more donors. A nearest-neighbor algorithm error-corrected the raw reads and collapsed the reads into unique sequences, merging closely related sequences to remove PCR and sequencing errors. V, D and J gene segments were assigned by aligning CDR3 sequences to IMGT reference sequences. For a sequence to be retained, a match of at least six nucleotides to both a V gene segment and a J gene segment was required. A rearrangement was called productive if the CDR3 had no stop codons and remained in frame with V and J, and every other rearrangement was called non-productive. CDR3 was defined by IMGT convention, running from the second conserved V-encoded cysteine to the conserved J-encoded phenylalanine. Sequences without an unambiguous match to a single V gene segment were excluded from the earlier analysis of about 630 of the donors. In an earlier analysis of more than 500 of the donors, a V segment was called functional when productive rearrangements were above 56.7%, and segregating when the standard deviation between donors exceeded 5%. A statistical classification framework was built to diagnose cytomegalovirus status from the catalog of TCR beta chain sequences. A later analysis assigned V and J genes by comparing TCR nucleotide sequences with IMGT/GENE-DB human TR gene sequences. In a later analysis, CDR3 sequences and most-parsimonious VDJ recombination scenarios were assigned using the TCRdist pipeline. In a later analysis, each TCR beta chain was defined by its CDR3 amino acid sequence together with its V-gene family, and reads without a unique V-gene family were excluded. As a way to deal with suspected cross-contamination and a sequencing artifact, a later analysis dropped 500 to 700 nucleotide sequences that were highly shared and had low generation probability. In a later analysis, a clonal expansion index for each public chain was calculated from normalized within-repertoire ranks of inferred template counts. In a later analysis, generation probabilities were computed using a VDJ recombination model fitted to out-of-frame rearrangements, and the results were checked against IGoR. A later analysis scored TCR-TCR, TCR-HLA and TCR-CMV co-occurrence with hypergeometric tests, applying a repertoire-size bias correction to TCR pairs. A later analysis estimated false discovery rates by permuting HLA or CMV assignments 20 times. In a later analysis, co-occurring TCRs were grouped using DBSCAN, and TCRdist sequence similarity was added for clustering within HLA-allele-positive subsets. For co-occurrence clustering, repertoires with fewer than 30,000 or more than 120,000 public chains were excluded, along with several repertoires with anomalous nucleotide sharing. The table was pulled from immuneACCESS by TCRdb, which kept in-frame rearrangements only. Such tables lose some clones; where checked, under half of the loss comes from unresolved V genes, and the rest has no known cause. D and trimming were read from the DNA, whereas the V and J calls and clone size are those reported in that table. Across this sample there are over 150,000 clones, with nearly 80% seen only once. Of the sample, more than 10% falls within the top ten clones.

Study-wide conclusions, independent of this receptor: Sequencing depth was assumed to be roughly uniform across donors in the presence/absence analyses, though that assumption may not hold. Approximately 16 rarely observed V segments, including chromosome 9 orphons, were excluded from the earlier analysis of approximately 600 of the donors because counts were too low. An association between a missense DCLRE1C variant and V-gene and J-gene trimming of TCR beta chains was found in a later genetic analysis and replicated in an independent cohort. In a later analysis, HLA-associated TCR beta chains were found to be more clonally expanded and to have lower generation probabilities than equally common non-associated chains. In a later genetic analysis, fewer N-insertions in productive TCRs were reported among donors in an Asian-associated ancestry cluster than the approximately 710-donor mean. According to the authors, the approach could potentially be generalized to other disease states and immunological phenotypes. A further reported finding was that TCR beta sequences accurately predicted the HLA-A and HLA-B alleles for most subjects in the first cohort. In a later analysis, the rate of TCR association differed among HLA loci, with DRB1 alleles having the most associated TCRs and HLA-C alleles having the fewest. In both the original and validation cohorts, the classifier was reported to diagnose cytomegalovirus status with high specificity and sensitivity. This cohort had only TCR beta chains sequenced, and the lack of alpha or paired-chain data limited which features could be detected. In a later analysis, some 18,000 TCR beta sequences were associated with specific HLA alleles at a false discovery rate of 0.05. Most TCR sequences were seen in very few donors, while some public TCRs were found in many individuals. Correlated functional status among segregating V segments might reflect linkage disequilibrium, but an unknown experimental factor could not be ruled out. A few of the identified cytomegalovirus-associated TCR beta chains were confirmed in vitro to be specific for cytomegalovirus antigens. The study listed 164 TCR beta chains as associated with cytomegalovirus. A cluster of highly shared sequence variants was judged likely to represent a technical artifact of the sequencing pipeline. The 87-base-pair reads could not distinguish some IMGT-functional V segments, including TRBV6-2 and TRBV6-3, so those segments were excluded. An earlier analysis of 587 of the donors showed that most TCR beta V segments appeared in productive rearrangements either about 87% or about 30% of the time, which broadly matched IMGT annotations. In a later analysis, several top co-occurrence clusters were reported to appear linked to parvovirus B19, influenza, CMV and Epstein-Barr virus. Because some donors lacked HLA typing at each locus, the association tests relied only on the typed subset. Strong co-occurrence of HLA alleles, especially DR and DQ, made assigning TCR associations to individual alleles difficult. Most CMV-associated TCR beta chains appeared to be HLA-restricted in a later analysis, and the HLA associations seemed to be driven largely by CMV exposure. The only immune exposure information available for the cohort was CMV serostatus.

A word on this clone: Its antigen is not yet known. Base qualities were left out, and no much larger clone turns up one base away.

Material: PBMCs. This sequence uses TRBV28 and TRBJ2-7, and 8 junctional nucleotides match TRBD1. This clonotype originated in a man aged 25 to 40 in good health and CMV-seropositive. The CDR3 protein is CASSFGRQGYEQYF. The base sequence is TGTGCCAGCAGTTTCGGTCGACAGGGGTACGAGCAGTACTTC.